This T cell receptor (beta chain) was recorded in a study of graft-versus-host responses after intestinal transplantation. Study-level information: For two to four years after anti-thymocyte globulin induction, all recipients took tacrolimus and steroids.

The table came from immunoSEQ multiplex PCR; TCRdb's copy has only in-frame clones and leaves some out. In the table there are 84,000 or so clones, 82% of which are singletons. Comment on this clone: Its antigen is not identified.

Trimming removed 5 bases from V and 2 bases from J, with 12 bases in between. This CDR3 is built from 14 residues. Germline lookup yields CDR1 SGHTA and CDR2 FQGTGA. The sample here was unstimulated CD4+ T cells sorted from spleen or lymph node cells, taken before intestinal transplant. The chain recombines TRBV7-3 with TRBJ2-5; D call uncertain. The source of this sequence is a human donor who received an intestinal transplant. CDR3 protein: CASSLHGQQETQYF. The CDR3 nucleotides are TGTGCCAGCAGCCTGCATGGGCAGCAAGAGACCCAGTACTTC.